The rows below give T cell receptor beta chains drawn from one sample of a study of T-cell reconstitution after alpha-beta-depleted transplantation in children. MiXCR, run by TCRdb on the PCR reads, gives a single entry per CDR3 protein. The sample carries about 490,000 distinct CDR3 sequences, roughly a tenth recorded once. The specimen comprised PBMCs, sampled before TCRalphabeta/CD19-depleted stem cell transplant. Receptors were obtained from a child aged 2-15 years with inherited bone marrow failure, due to receive a stem cell transplant. Each CDR3 is given with its conserved first and last residue. Each record gives: V gene, clone size, J gene, CDR3 length, D gene, CDR3 protein, CDR3 DNA. D genes are given only for firm matches. Clone size, where shown, is once, few, many, or a class for clones that have expanded.

V gene: TRBV5-6; clone size: many; J gene: TRBJ2-3; CDR3 length: 15; D gene: -; CDR3 protein: CASSFFGELMDTQYF; CDR3 DNA: TGTGCCAGCAGCTTTTTTGGGGAATTAATGGATACGCAGTATTTT
V gene: TRBV12-3/TRBV12-4; clone size: once; J gene: TRBJ2-1; CDR3 length: 15; D gene: TRBD2; CDR3 protein: CASRLAGSCYNEQFF; CDR3 DNA: TGTGCCAGCAGGTTAGCGGGGAGCTGCTACAATGAGCAGTTCTTC
V gene: TRBV20-1; clone size: -; J gene: TRBJ2-1; CDR3 length: 13; D gene: -; CDR3 protein: CSARPHSHNEQFF; CDR3 DNA: TGCAGTGCTAGACCCCATAGCCATAATGAGCAGTTCTTC
V gene: TRBV21-1; clone size: many; J gene: TRBJ2-4; CDR3 length: 14; D gene: -; CDR3 protein: CASSEGQGKNIQYF; CDR3 DNA: TGTGCCAGCAGCGAGGGACAGGGAAAAAACATTCAGTACTTC
V gene: TRBV5-6; clone size: many; J gene: TRBJ2-1; CDR3 length: 16; D gene: -; CDR3 protein: CASSLDGSGWGNEQFF; CDR3 DNA: TGTGCCAGCAGCTTGGACGGCTCTGGATGGGGCAATGAGCAGTTCTTC
V gene: TRBV28; clone size: many; J gene: TRBJ2-7; CDR3 length: 20; D gene: -; CDR3 protein: CASSLFSGSLRQSVSYEQYF; CDR3 DNA: TGTGCCAGCAGTTTGTTCTCCGGAAGCCTCAGGCAGAGCGTATCCTACGAGCAGTACTTC
V gene: TRBV7-2; clone size: many; J gene: TRBJ2-3; CDR3 length: 12; D gene: -; CDR3 protein: CASSFARDTQYF; CDR3 DNA: TGTGCCAGCAGCTTCGCCCGCGATACGCAGTATTTT
V gene: TRBV20-1; clone size: many; J gene: TRBJ2-1; CDR3 length: 15; D gene: TRBD2; CDR3 protein: CSAWPRRERFNEQFF; CDR3 DNA: TGCAGTGCTTGGCCGAGGCGGGAGCGCTTCAATGAGCAGTTCTTC
V gene: TRBV28; clone size: few; J gene: TRBJ2-3; CDR3 length: 12; D gene: -; CDR3 protein: CASSPISDTQYF; CDR3 DNA: TGTGCCAGCAGCCCAATCTCAGATACGCAGTATTTT
V gene: TRBV6-5; clone size: -; J gene: TRBJ1-2; CDR3 length: 14; D gene: -; CDR3 protein: CASSYSVEPYGYTF; CDR3 DNA: TGTGCCAGCAGTTACTCGGTGGAACCCTATGGCTACACCTTC
V gene: TRBV6-5; clone size: many; J gene: TRBJ2-1; CDR3 length: 14; D gene: -; CDR3 protein: CASTTTGTLDEQFF; CDR3 DNA: TGTGCCAGCACCACCACCGGGACCCTTGATGAGCAGTTCTTC
V gene: TRBV7-9; clone size: -; J gene: TRBJ2-2; CDR3 length: 17; D gene: -; CDR3 protein: CASSAPPGGRPTGELFF; CDR3 DNA: TGTGCCAGCAGCGCCCCCCCGGGGGGCCGGCCCACCGGGGAGCTGTTTTTT
V gene: TRBV6-5; clone size: many; J gene: TRBJ1-5; CDR3 length: 14; D gene: -; CDR3 protein: CASSYRHGNQPQHF; CDR3 DNA: TGTGCCAGCAGTTACCGACATGGGAATCAGCCCCAGCATTTT
V gene: TRBV10-3; clone size: many; J gene: TRBJ2-7; CDR3 length: 11; D gene: -; CDR3 protein: CAISTVYEQYF; CDR3 DNA: TGTGCCATCAGCACAGTTTACGAGCAGTACTTC
V gene: TRBV6-1; clone size: many; J gene: TRBJ2-2; CDR3 length: 15; D gene: TRBD2; CDR3 protein: CASSRGGTNTGELFF; CDR3 DNA: TGTGCCAGCAGTCGGGGAGGGACCAACACCGGGGAGCTGTTTTTT
V gene: TRBV19; clone size: -; J gene: TRBJ2-5; CDR3 length: 14; D gene: -; CDR3 protein: CASSEPSSRETQYF; CDR3 DNA: TGTGCCAGTAGTGAACCCAGCTCCAGGGAGACCCAGTACTTC
V gene: TRBV4-1; clone size: many; J gene: TRBJ1-3; CDR3 length: 13; D gene: -; CDR3 protein: CASSPPPGNTIYF; CDR3 DNA: TGCGCCAGCAGCCCCCCCCCTGGAAACACCATATATTTT
V gene: TRBV19; clone size: many; J gene: TRBJ2-3; CDR3 length: 13; D gene: -; CDR3 protein: CASTQSLADTQYF; CDR3 DNA: TGTGCCAGTACCCAATCCTTGGCAGATACGCAGTATTTT
V gene: TRBV5-1; clone size: -; J gene: TRBJ2-7; CDR3 length: 15; D gene: TRBD2; CDR3 protein: CASSLLSSGRYEQYF; CDR3 DNA: TGCGCCAGCAGCTTGCTCTCTAGCGGGCGGTACGAGCAGTACTTC
V gene: TRBV29-1; clone size: few; J gene: TRBJ1-4; CDR3 length: 13; D gene: -; CDR3 protein: CSVVWWNDEKLFF; CDR3 DNA: TGCAGCGTTGTCTGGTGGAATGATGAAAAACTGTTTTTT
V gene: TRBV5-6; clone size: many; J gene: TRBJ2-7; CDR3 length: 11; D gene: -; CDR3 protein: CASSSVYEQYF; CDR3 DNA: TGTGCCAGCAGTTCGGTTTACGAGCAGTACTTC
V gene: TRBV7-9; clone size: few; J gene: TRBJ2-3; CDR3 length: 14; D gene: -; CDR3 protein: CASTDGTSTDTQYF; CDR3 DNA: TGTGCCAGCACGGACGGGACCAGCACAGATACGCAGTATTTT
V gene: TRBV29-1; clone size: many; J gene: TRBJ2-3; CDR3 length: 17; D gene: TRBD1; CDR3 protein: CSVEDQGGTGGPDTQYF; CDR3 DNA: TGCAGCGTTGAAGATCAAGGGGGGACAGGGGGTCCAGATACGCAGTATTTT
V gene: TRBV7-7; clone size: many; J gene: TRBJ2-5; CDR3 length: 15; D gene: TRBD2; CDR3 protein: CASSTGLAGGETQYF; CDR3 DNA: TGTGCTAGCAGCACCGGACTAGCGGGGGGAGAGACCCAGTACTTC
V gene: TRBV6-2/TRBV6-3; clone size: few; J gene: TRBJ2-1; CDR3 length: 14; D gene: TRBD2; CDR3 protein: CASSPGTRLSVEFF; CDR3 DNA: TGTGCCAGTTCTCCCGGGACTAGGCTTTCTGTCGAGTTCTTC
V gene: TRBV18; clone size: many; J gene: TRBJ2-7; CDR3 length: 12; D gene: -; CDR3 protein: CASSPRVYEQYF; CDR3 DNA: TGTGCCAGCTCACCACGAGTTTACGAGCAGTACTTC
V gene: TRBV21-1; clone size: many; J gene: TRBJ2-7; CDR3 length: 14; D gene: -; CDR3 protein: CASSRDGSSYEQYF; CDR3 DNA: TGTGCCAGCAGCAGGGACGGGAGCTCCTACGAGCAGTACTTC
V gene: TRBV4-2; clone size: -; J gene: TRBJ1-2; CDR3 length: 15; D gene: -; CDR3 protein: CASSHGGVGSYGYTF; CDR3 DNA: TGTGCCAGCAGCCACGGGGGAGTAGGGAGCTATGGCTACACCTTC
V gene: TRBV9; clone size: -; J gene: TRBJ2-3; CDR3 length: 14; D gene: -; CDR3 protein: CASSVEGLADTQYF; CDR3 DNA: TGTGCCAGCAGCGTAGAGGGGTTGGCAGATACGCAGTATTTT
V gene: TRBV29-1; clone size: few; J gene: TRBJ2-7; CDR3 length: 18; D gene: TRBD2; CDR3 protein: CSVAGTSGPAGLFYEQYF; CDR3 DNA: TGCAGCGTCGCCGGGACTAGCGGTCCAGCGGGGCTTTTCTACGAGCAGTACTTC
V gene: TRBV27; clone size: many; J gene: TRBJ2-2; CDR3 length: 13; D gene: -; CDR3 protein: CASSPDALGELFF; CDR3 DNA: TGTGCCAGCAGTCCGGACGCACTCGGGGAGCTGTTTTTT
V gene: TRBV18; clone size: -; J gene: TRBJ2-5; CDR3 length: 15; D gene: -; CDR3 protein: CASSPGPSRQETQYF; CDR3 DNA: TGTGCCAGCTCACCCGGACCCTCCAGGCAAGAGACCCAGTACTTC
V gene: TRBV9; clone size: many; J gene: TRBJ2-1; CDR3 length: 15; D gene: -; CDR3 protein: CASSVEGRNSNEQFF; CDR3 DNA: TGTGCCAGCAGCGTAGAAGGGCGTAACTCCAATGAGCAGTTCTTC
V gene: TRBV27; clone size: many; J gene: TRBJ2-3; CDR3 length: 15; D gene: TRBD2; CDR3 protein: CASSLGTSGIYTQYF; CDR3 DNA: TGTGCCAGCAGTTTGGGGACTAGCGGGATCTATACGCAGTATTTT
V gene: TRBV20-1; clone size: many; J gene: TRBJ1-1; CDR3 length: 12; D gene: -; CDR3 protein: CSAREAQPEAFF; CDR3 DNA: TGCAGTGCTAGAGAGGCTCAGCCTGAAGCTTTCTTT
V gene: TRBV2; clone size: many; J gene: TRBJ2-7; CDR3 length: 12; D gene: -; CDR3 protein: CASSGLGGEQYF; CDR3 DNA: TGTGCCAGCAGTGGGCTGGGCGGCGAGCAGTACTTC